The clone carrying this TCR beta chain was seen a handful of times. Its antigen remains unidentified. This PCR relied on a set of 60 Vbeta primers and 13 Jbeta primers. Sequencing was performed with immunoSEQ multiplex PCR; in TCRdb, only in-frame clones are kept and a portion is missing. The sample gives tens of thousands of clones, roughly 8.2% of which show up once; about 2% is in the top ten. This record comes from a study of cytomegalovirus exposure and HLA in healthy donors. Per the germline V gene, CDR1 is MGHDK and CDR2 is SYGVNS. V was shortened by 4 bases and J by 0 bases, with 10 bases between the two germline ends. CDR3 length: 16 amino acids. Study-wide findings and caveats: Differences between HLA loci emerged in a later analysis of TCR association rates, with DRB1 most and HLA-C fewest. Diagnosis of cytomegalovirus status made by the classifier reportedly showed high specificity and sensitivity.

The gene calls are TRBV25-1 and TRBJ2-6, with TRBD1 as a possible D gene (6 bases). The sequenced material came from PBMCs. The sequence was obtained from a man in his fifties or sixties in good health and CMV-seronegative. The CDR3: CASSVGHSSGANVLTF. The CDR3, as DNA: TGTGCCAGCAGTGTGGGACACTCCTCTGGGGCCAACGTCCTGACTTTC.